This is a list of T cell receptor beta chains from one sample in a study of blood T cells in healthy people across ages. TCRdb redid the calling of the 5' RACE reads with MiXCR, one entry per CDR3 protein. The sample includes some 1.5 million distinct CDR3 sequences, over 25% of them seen just once. The sequenced sample consisted of blood. The source is a young woman in good health. Both conserved end residues are part of each CDR3. D genes are given only for firm matches. Clone size is given for some rows only: seen once, a few or many times, or a class if the clone is expanded.

V: TRBV7-8
J: TRBJ2-3
D: TRBD1
size: NA
DNA: TGTGCCAGCAGCCCTGCGAGGGGGCGAGGTGGCACAGATACGCAGTATTTT
CDR3: CASSPARGRGGTDTQYF

V: TRBV5-1
J: TRBJ2-1
D: TRBD1
size: few
DNA: TGCGCCAGCAGACAAGGGGATCCTTTCGGACAGGCGATCTCCTACAATGAGCAGTTCTTC
CDR3: CASRQGDPFGQAISYNEQFF

V: TRBV28
J: TRBJ2-7
D: NA
size: NA
DNA: TGTGCCAGCAGTTTAGCGGCCAGCCGCGAACAGTACTTC
CDR3: CASSLAASREQYF

V: TRBV7-9
J: TRBJ1-3
D: NA
size: NA
DNA: TGTGCCAGCAGCTCCAAGGCATCCGACGGGGTTGGAAACACCATATATTTT
CDR3: CASSSKASDGVGNTIYF

V: TRBV12-3/TRBV12-4
J: TRBJ2-1
D: TRBD2
size: few
DNA: TGTGCCAGCAGTTTAATTTTCTTGGCGGGGGTCTACAATGAGCAGTTCTTC
CDR3: CASSLIFLAGVYNEQFF

V: TRBV5-1
J: TRBJ2-1
D: NA
size: NA
DNA: TGCGCCAGCAGCTTCAGGGCCGCGGACAATGAGCAGTTCTTC
CDR3: CASSFRAADNEQFF

V: TRBV4-1
J: TRBJ2-3
D: NA
size: NA
DNA: TGCGCCAGCAGCCAAGTTCAGCCCGGGGATACGCAGTATTTT
CDR3: CASSQVQPGDTQYF

V: TRBV7-6
J: TRBJ2-3
D: TRBD1
size: NA
DNA: TGTGCCAGCAGCCCCAGTACAGGGGCCGATACGCAGTATTTT
CDR3: CASSPSTGADTQYF

V: TRBV5-1
J: TRBJ1-1
D: NA
size: few
DNA: TGCGCCAGCAGTCACACAACAGGGTGGAACACTGAAGCTTTCTTT
CDR3: CASSHTTGWNTEAFF

V: TRBV24-1
J: TRBJ2-1
D: TRBD2
size: NA
DNA: TGTGCCACCAGTGACACGATTTACCGACTAGCGGGAGTGTTCGATGAGCAGTTCTTC
CDR3: CATSDTIYRLAGVFDEQFF

V: TRBV18
J: TRBJ1-6
D: NA
size: few
DNA: TGTGCCAGCTCACCCGATACAAGTTCCTATAATTCACCCCTCCACTTT
CDR3: CASSPDTSSYNSPLHF

V: TRBV7-9
J: TRBJ2-5
D: NA
size: NA
DNA: TGTGCCAGTGGGAGGAGTCGAGAGACCCAGTACTTC
CDR3: CASGRSRETQYF

V: TRBV12-3/TRBV12-4
J: TRBJ1-1
D: TRBD1
size: NA
DNA: TGTGCCAGCAGGGGGACAGGGGACTTCGGCACTGAAGCTTTCTTT
CDR3: CASRGTGDFGTEAFF

V: TRBV9
J: TRBJ2-3
D: NA
size: NA
DNA: TGTGCCAGCAGCCCGCGGGCGGGGAGCACAGATACGCAGTATTTT
CDR3: CASSPRAGSTDTQYF

V: TRBV10-3
J: TRBJ2-1
D: NA
size: many
DNA: TGTGCCATCAGTGACAAGCCGGCAAGCTCCTACAATGAGCAGTTCTTC
CDR3: CAISDKPASSYNEQFF

V: TRBV29-1
J: TRBJ2-1
D: NA
size: NA
DNA: TGCAGCGTTGAGCGGGCAAACTACAATGAGCAGTTCTTC
CDR3: CSVERANYNEQFF

V: TRBV7-9
J: TRBJ1-5
D: TRBD1
size: once
DNA: TGTGCCAGCAGCCAACAGGGGGTTCAGCCCCAGCATTTT
CDR3: CASSQQGVQPQHF

V: TRBV6-5
J: TRBJ2-7
D: NA
size: few
DNA: TGTGCCAGCACGGTCGGGGTCCACTACGAGCAGTACTTC
CDR3: CASTVGVHYEQYF

V: TRBV7-9
J: TRBJ2-5
D: NA
size: many
DNA: TGTGCCAGCAGCTTTGAGTTGCAGGGGACGGAGACCCAGTACTTC
CDR3: CASSFELQGTETQYF

V: TRBV6-6
J: TRBJ1-5
D: TRBD1
size: few
DNA: TGTGCCAGCAGTTTCATCGACAGGGCAGGTCAGCCCCAGCATTTT
CDR3: CASSFIDRAGQPQHF

V: TRBV19
J: TRBJ2-7
D: NA
size: NA
DNA: TGTGCCAGTAGTATAGGACATCCCTACGAGCAGTACTTC
CDR3: CASSIGHPYEQYF

V: TRBV5-1
J: TRBJ2-1
D: NA
size: many
DNA: TGCGCCAGCAGCTTGGCTTCGGCAAACAATGAGCAGTTCTTC
CDR3: CASSLASANNEQFF

V: TRBV5-6
J: TRBJ1-2
D: NA
size: NA
DNA: TGTGCCAGCAGCTTGTACAGCCCGGCCCCGAGGAAAGATGGCTACACCTTC
CDR3: CASSLYSPAPRKDGYTF

V: TRBV12-3/TRBV12-4
J: TRBJ2-3
D: NA
size: NA
DNA: TGTGCCAGCAGTTTGTGGAGCGAGGTTCGAGATGCGCAGTATTTT
CDR3: CASSLWSEVRDAQYF